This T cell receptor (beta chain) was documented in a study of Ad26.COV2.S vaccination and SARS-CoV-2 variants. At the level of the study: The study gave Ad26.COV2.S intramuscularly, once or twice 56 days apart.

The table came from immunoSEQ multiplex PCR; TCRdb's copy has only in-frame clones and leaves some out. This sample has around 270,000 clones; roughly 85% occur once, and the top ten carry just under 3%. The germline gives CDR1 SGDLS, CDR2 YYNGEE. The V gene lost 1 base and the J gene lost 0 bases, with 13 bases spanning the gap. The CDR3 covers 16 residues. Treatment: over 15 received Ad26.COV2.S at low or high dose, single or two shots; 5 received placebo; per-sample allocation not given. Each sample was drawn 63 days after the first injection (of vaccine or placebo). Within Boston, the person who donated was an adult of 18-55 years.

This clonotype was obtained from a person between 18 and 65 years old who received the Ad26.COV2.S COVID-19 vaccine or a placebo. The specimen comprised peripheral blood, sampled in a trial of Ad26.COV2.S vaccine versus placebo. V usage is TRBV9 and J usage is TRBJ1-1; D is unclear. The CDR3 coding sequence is TGTGCCAGCAGCGTACTCCCATCTCCCGTGAACACTGAAGCTTTCTTT. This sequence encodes CASSVLPSPVNTEAFF.